This TCR beta chain is from a study of blood T cell repertoires in COVID-19. Study information: Sites across the United States, Italy and Spain contributed samples from acute and convalescent COVID-19. Sample material is recorded as cDNA or gDNA derived from T cells, B-cell-depleted T cells, or PBMCs.

As processed by the authors: Using reference gene primer amplification, nucleated cell counts were estimated. Assay used: immunoSEQ multiplex PCR; TCRdb lists only in-frame clones, some missing. V and J calls and clone size come straight from that table; D and trimming were deduced from the DNA. The sample consists of about 28,000 clones, about 85% of them appearing once. This clone was seen only once. CDR1 and CDR2 from the germline V gene are MNHEY and SVGAGI. CDR3 length: 13 residues. The V end was cut by 5 bases, the J end by 3 bases, with 11 bases between. The specimen sequenced was peripheral blood. This rearrangement joins TRBV6-5 to TRBJ2-7; D unclear. The receptor was derived from a human donor in a cohort sampled during active COVID-19. CDR3 residues: CASSRRVGYEQYF. The DNA of the CDR3 is TGTGCCAGCAGTCGCCGGGTCGGCTACGAGCAGTACTTC.